The entry below gives a single T cell receptor beta chain sequence along with its context. The antigen remains unidentified. The germline V gene has CDR1 MNHNS and CDR2 SASEGT. The CDR3 is made up of 11 amino acids. Trimming pared 4 bases from V and 8 bases from J, leaving 8 bases between. Here immunoSEQ multiplex PCR was the method, and the copy in TCRdb shows in-frame clones only, minus some. The data hold about 14,000 clones, with around 87% observed a single time. Alongside CTLA-4 blockade with ipilimumab, patients with chemo-refractory metastatic non-small-cell lung cancer received focal radiation. This entry belongs to a study of radiotherapy plus CTLA-4 blockade in lung cancer. Study background: Of all patients, around 19% responded objectively and 30% to 35% showed disease control. Findings of the study overall: Radiotherapy with ipilimumab was followed by blood expansion of tumor-derived clones.

This chain connects TRBV6-1 to TRBJ1-2; unclear D gene. The sequence was obtained from a human donor with non-small cell lung cancer that progressed on radiotherapy plus ipilimumab. Some clones in this sample may be carry-over from other donors' samples. The source material was peripheral blood, sampled from a patient treated with radiotherapy plus ipilimumab. The CDR3: CASSGGGGYTF. The CDR3 DNA is TGTGCCAGCAGTGGCGGCGGCGGCTACACCTTC.